This is a list of T cell receptor beta chains from one sample in a study of blood T cell repertoires in COVID-19. This table comes from immunoSEQ multiplex PCR, and its TCRdb copy is limited to in-frame clones, with some not included. The sample consists of more than 70,000 clones, around 86% of them appearing once. The sample taken for sequencing was peripheral blood. Every receptor here comes from a man in his 60s with acute or convalescent COVID-19. Each CDR3 is given with its conserved first and last residue. Fields, in order: J gene, V gene, CDR3 protein.

TRBJ2-5	TRBV12-3/TRBV12-4	CASSPRSQETQYF
TRBJ1-2	TRBV6-1	CASSVDYSGGVFGYTF
TRBJ2-3	TRBV3-1/TRBV3-2	CASSLTSGHTQYF
TRBJ2-7	TRBV5-4	CASSQSSAGEQYF
TRBJ2-3	TRBV5-1	CASSLRTSGGTDTQYF
TRBJ2-1	TRBV7-2	CASSLQGLAYNEQFF
TRBJ1-6	TRBV7-2	CASSNSNSPLHF
TRBJ1-1	TRBV5-1	CASSNGQGGTEAFF
TRBJ2-5	TRBV19	CASMGLAGGETQYF
TRBJ1-1	TRBV20-1	CSVTGVTEAFF
TRBJ1-2	TRBV6-5	CASSSSITNYGYTF
TRBJ1-2	TRBV29-1	CSVRDFPQGHGYTF
TRBJ2-7	TRBV3-1/TRBV3-2	CASSQDLVAGAYEQYF
TRBJ2-1	TRBV14	CASSIHGQFDNEQFF
TRBJ2-3	TRBV19	CASSIGGVSTDTQYF
TRBJ2-7	TRBV13	CASSHDRDRGEQYF
TRBJ2-5	TRBV9	CASSVGQQETQYF
TRBJ1-6	TRBV10-3	CAIGQGANSPLHF
TRBJ2-3	TRBV6-5	CASRQGAQPTDTQYF
TRBJ1-5	TRBV18	CASSPEQGYQPQHF
TRBJ1-1	TRBV9	CASSQGQGTNAFF
TRBJ2-7	TRBV19	CASSTGREKGAEQYF
TRBJ2-2	TRBV19	CASSIRGTPYTGELFF
TRBJ1-3	TRBV5-1	CASSFTGPSGNTIYF
TRBJ1-2	TRBV29-1	CSVGDPGQGYGYTF
TRBJ1-5	TRBV6-2/TRBV6-3	CASSYSRGGGNSNQPQHF
TRBJ2-7	TRBV5-1	CASSGGLAGDSSYEQYF
TRBJ1-4	TRBV12-3/TRBV12-4	CASARQQNEKLFF
TRBJ1-6	TRBV3-1/TRBV3-2	CASSVLQGNSALHF
TRBJ2-7	TRBV4-1	CASSHPDRGSYEQYF
TRBJ2-7	TRBV20-1	CSASRLAGGPSGEQYF
TRBJ1-2	TRBV29-1	CSAVTGGYGYTF
TRBJ1-3	TRBV30	CAWSPGTRNTIYF
TRBJ2-5	TRBV6-5	CASRKTAQETQYF
TRBJ1-3	TRBV19	CASSIGEWGNTIYF
TRBJ2-1	TRBV9	CASSRTSGSSYNEQFF
TRBJ2-2	TRBV25-1	CATSRGTGELFF
TRBJ2-1	TRBV5-1	CASSLDGGTSNEQFF
TRBJ2-5	TRBV4-3	CASSQAGNQETQYF
TRBJ2-7	TRBV2	CASSDPGTGTSYEQYF
TRBJ1-1	TRBV5-1	CASSPSNTEAFF
TRBJ2-5	TRBV20-1	CSASPSGGQETQYF
TRBJ2-1	TRBV29-1	CSVGGRTEQFF
TRBJ2-1	TRBV29-1	CSERQSYNEQFF
TRBJ2-7	TRBV15	CATSRDGGRAEQYF
TRBJ1-6	TRBV7-2	CASRGGNSPLHF
TRBJ2-7	TRBV5-6	CASSFQGADSASKYF
TRBJ2-3	TRBV4-2	CASSHPGMRRTDTQYF
TRBJ2-7	TRBV2	CATHLVQAASEQYF
TRBJ1-2	TRBV15	CATSRVGTPNYGYTF
TRBJ1-2	TRBV11-1	CASSPVTGGFGYTF
TRBJ2-3	TRBV14	CASSGTSGDTDTQYF
TRBJ1-6	TRBV2	CASKGTVNSPLHF
TRBJ2-5	TRBV30	CAWSVRKREWRETQYF
TRBJ1-2	TRBV6-2/TRBV6-3	CASSPQPGGKNGYTF
TRBJ2-2	TRBV5-1	CASSLTGGYTGELFF
TRBJ1-4	TRBV27	CASSQGRQNEKLFF
TRBJ1-1	TRBV18	CASSSGLATEAFF
TRBJ1-2	TRBV6-5	CASYNYGYTF